A single sample is the source of the 8 T cell receptor beta chains below, sequenced in a study of T-cell memory formation after mild COVID-19. TCRdb redid the calling of the 5' RACE reads with MiXCR, one entry per CDR3 protein. The table records roughly 50,000 distinct CDR3 sequences, 12% of them present only once. Sequencing was done on a sample of PBMCs or a T cell subset sorted from them (not recorded which). The receptors originated from a man between 18 and 35 years old who had mild COVID-19 (a few samples of this study predate the infection). Cell type and time point are not known.

There are a few counts of this clonotype. This chain links TRBV7-2 with TRBJ2-3; D perhaps matches TRBD1 (6 bases). CDR1 SGHTA and CDR2 FQGNSA come from the germline V gene. With 1 base removed from V and 1 base from J, the gap between germline ends came to 9 bases. The CDR3 has 15 residues. The CDR3 DNA sequence: TGTGCCAGCAGCTTAGTCAGGGGCGGCACAGATACGCAGTATTTT. Translation gives CASSLVRGGTDTQYF.

This clonotype was seen only a few times. The V call is TRBV7-2, the J call TRBJ2-4; 8 bases match TRBD2. Trimming at V came to 5 bases and at J to 2 bases, leaving 8 bases not matched to a gene. Germline V gene sequence: CDR1 SGHTA, CDR2 FQGNSA. CDR3 size: 16 residues. The CDR3 is CASSHEAGGTKNIQYF. The CDR3 DNA sequence: TGTGCCAGCAGCCACGAGGCGGGGGGCACCAAAAACATTCAGTACTTC.

This clonotype was seen many times. Written as DNA, the CDR3 is TGCGCCAGCAGCAGGCAACATATGAACACTGAAGCTTTCTTT. This translates into CASSRQHMNTEAFF. V usage is TRBV4-3 and J usage is TRBJ1-1, with no clear D. The CDR3 is made up of 14 amino acids. Germline V gene sequence: CDR1 LGHNA, CDR2 YSLEER. Trimming removed 5 bases at V and 0 bases at J, with 10 bases between.

This sequence joins TRBV5-1 and TRBJ1-6; unclear D gene. This CDR3 is built from 14 residues. CDR1 is SGHRS, CDR2 YFSETQ, per germline. V lost 4 bases and J 7 bases, leaving 12 bases between the germline ends. The CDR3 reads CASSAVDANSPLHF. Written as DNA, the CDR3 is TGCGCCAGCAGCGCCGTAGACGCGAATTCACCCCTCCACTTT.

This clonotype has more than one count but fewer than ten. V usage is TRBV7-2 and J usage is TRBJ2-1, with 10 nucleotides matching TRBD2. The CDR3 has 19 amino acids. The germline V gene has CDR1 SGHTA and CDR2 FQGNSA. Trimming at V came to 4 bases and at J to 2 bases, leaving 14 bases not matched to a gene. CDR3 DNA: TGTGCCAGCAGCTATGGGGGACAGATCGGACTAGCGGCCTACAATGAGCAGTTCTTC. Its translation is CASSYGGQIGLAAYNEQFF.

In this sample, this clonotype turned up a few times. The rearrangement links TRBV3-1 to TRBJ1-1, with D tentatively TRBD1 (5 bases). From germline, CDR1 is LGHDT and CDR2 YNNKEL (reference sequence). V was shortened by 4 bases and J by 5 bases, with 17 bases between the two germline ends. The CDR3 runs to 15 residues. CDR3 nucleotides: TGTGCCAGCAGCCCCACGTCGGGGAAGGGGACTGAAGCTTTCTTT. Protein sequence: CASSPTSGKGTEAFF.

This clonotype was picked up a small number of times. V is TRBV4-1 and J is TRBJ1-2; 11 bases align to TRBD1. With 2 bases clipped from V and 8 bases from J, the junction kept 10 bases outside the gene matches. The CDR3 loop spans 16 amino acids. Germline assignment: CDR1 MGHRA and CDR2 YSYEKL. CDR3 sequence (DNA): TGCGCCAGCAGCCAACCGAGGACAGGGGGCCGGGGAGGCTACACCTTC. Its translation is CASSQPRTGGRGGYTF.

V usage is TRBV9 and J usage is TRBJ1-6; 7 bases agree with TRBD1. The CDR3 is made up of 13 amino acids. With V trimmed by 7 bases and J by 10 bases, 8 bases remained unmatched. Germline V gene lookup returns CDR1 SGDLS and CDR2 YYNGEE. The CDR3 bases are TGTGCCAGCTCCAACAGGGGCGACTCACCCCTCCACTTT. This encodes CASSNRGDSPLHF. The full variable domain, with the rest looked up from reference TRBV9 and TRBJ1-6, is DSGVTQTPKHLITATGQRVTLRCSPRSGDLSVYWYQQSLDQGLQFLIQYYNGEERAKGNILERFSAQQFPDLHSELNLSSLELGDSALYFCASSNRGDSPLHFGNGTRLTVT.